This T cell receptor (beta chain) derives from a study of cytomegalovirus exposure and HLA in healthy donors. Study-level findings and limits: In a later analysis, HLA-C alleles had the fewest associated TCRs, DRB1 alleles the most. Most TCRs appeared rarely, but some public TCRs recurred in many donors. Later analysis associated a missense DCLRE1C variant with TCR beta V- and J-gene trimming.

Both 60 Vbeta primers and 13 Jbeta primers went into the PCR. TCRdb keeps only in-frame clones here, not all; method: immunoSEQ multiplex PCR. The data hold around 130,000 clones, with approximately 86% observed a single time. The germline V and J ends were trimmed by 4 bases and 5 bases, with 11 bases remaining between them. The germline CDR1 and CDR2 sequences are MNHNS and SASEGT. CDR3 size: 13 residues. Turning to this clone: Its antigen is still unknown.

This sequence joins TRBV6-1 and TRBJ1-1; D gene uncertain. Input material: PBMCs. The receptor was derived from a boy younger than 18 in good health and CMV-seronegative. CDR3 amino acids: CASSVRGRTEAFF. DNA for the CDR3: TGTGCCAGCAGTGTACGGGGTAGGACTGAAGCTTTCTTT.